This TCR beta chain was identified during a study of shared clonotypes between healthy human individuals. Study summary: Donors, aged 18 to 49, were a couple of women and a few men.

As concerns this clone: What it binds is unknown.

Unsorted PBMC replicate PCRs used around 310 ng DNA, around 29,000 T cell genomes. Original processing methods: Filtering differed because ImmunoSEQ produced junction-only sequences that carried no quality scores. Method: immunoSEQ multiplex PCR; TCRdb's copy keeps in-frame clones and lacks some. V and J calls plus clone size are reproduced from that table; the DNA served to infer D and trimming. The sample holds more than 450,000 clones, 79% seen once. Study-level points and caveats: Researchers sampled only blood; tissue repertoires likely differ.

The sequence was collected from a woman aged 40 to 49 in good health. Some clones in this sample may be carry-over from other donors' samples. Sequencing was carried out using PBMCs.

The CDR3 bases are TGTGCCAGCAGCTTGGGGGAGCGGGGGCCCGAGCAGTACTTC. Translated, it gives CASSLGERGPEQYF. The rearrangement uses TRBV6-6 and TRBJ2-7; 8 bases line up with TRBD2. Germline loops: CDR1 MNHNY, CDR2 SVGAGI (reference sequence). The CDR3 is 14 amino acids. V was clipped by 6 bases and J by 6 bases; unmatched bases: 10.